This TCR beta chain was profiled in a study of CD8+ T cells in alopecia areata. Study-wide findings and caveats: Sharing of TCRs across patients appeared less clear than in mice, possibly for HLA-related reasons. Normal skin's resident alphabeta T cells are also sequenced in scalp samples. Higher clonality and more expanded CD8+ clones appeared in lesional than normal scalp.

V was clipped by 2 bases and J by 6 bases; unmatched bases: 1. Germline V gene lookup returns CDR1 MNHEY and CDR2 SVGAGI. The CDR3 has 13 amino acids. Comment on this clone: Its antigen remains unknown.

The sequencing template was cDNA reverse transcribed from extracted RNA. Profiling relied on immunoSEQ multiplex PCR, and the TCRdb table lists in-frame clones only, not all of them. The data show more than 90,000 clones, with about 61% seen just once and 2.5% to 3% held by the top ten. This chain links TRBV6-5 with TRBJ1-5, with 7 bases that match TRBD1. This clonotype originated in a human donor in good health. Sequenced input: CD4+ T cells sorted from blood. The DNA of the CDR3 is TGTGCCAGCAGTTACGCAGGGGGTCAGCCCCAGCATTTT. It codes for CASSYAGGQPQHF.